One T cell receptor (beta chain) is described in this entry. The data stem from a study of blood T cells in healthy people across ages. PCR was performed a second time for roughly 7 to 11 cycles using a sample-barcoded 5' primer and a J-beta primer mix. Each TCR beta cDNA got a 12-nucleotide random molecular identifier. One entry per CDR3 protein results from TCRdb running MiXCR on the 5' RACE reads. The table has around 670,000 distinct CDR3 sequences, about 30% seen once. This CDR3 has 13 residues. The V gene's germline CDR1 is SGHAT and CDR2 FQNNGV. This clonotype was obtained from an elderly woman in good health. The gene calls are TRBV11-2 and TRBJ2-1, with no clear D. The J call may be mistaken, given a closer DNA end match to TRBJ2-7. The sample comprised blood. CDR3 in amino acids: CASSLRPYNEQYF. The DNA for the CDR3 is TGTGCCAGCAGCCTAAGACCCTACAATGAGCAGTACTTC.